Each of the 16 T cell receptor beta chains below was sequenced from the same sample in a study of graft-versus-host responses after intestinal transplantation. These receptors have no known antigen. TCRdb's table, derived via immunoSEQ multiplex PCR, lists solely in-frame clones and lacks some. Counted here are about 130,000 clones, around 94% occurring once; the ten biggest clones make up around 0.15%. The sample in question was unstimulated CD4+ T cells sorted from spleen or lymph node cells, obtained before intestinal transplant. These receptors all stem from a human donor who received an intestinal transplant.

The genes are TRBV11-2 and TRBJ1-2; 8 bases match TRBD1. The CDR3 extends over 15 amino acids. Germline values: CDR1 SGHAT, CDR2 FQNNGV. Trimming removed 4 bases from V and 4 bases from J; junction bases left unmatched: 8. In DNA, the CDR3 is TGTGCCAGCAGCTCAGATGCAGGGGGCCTCTATGGCTACACCTTC. This sequence encodes CASSSDAGGLYGYTF.

This clone appeared a few times. The chain links TRBV6-6 to TRBJ1-6; D is ambiguous. Per the germline V gene, CDR1 is MNHNY and CDR2 is SVGAGI (reference sequence). CDR3 length: 14 amino acids. V was shortened by 0 bases and J by 7 bases, with 7 bases between the two germline ends. CDR3 protein: CASSYSGGNSPLHF. The CDR3 bases are TGTGCCAGCAGTTACTCGGGTGGGAATTCACCCCTCCACTTT.

This clone was counted a few times. J is TRBJ2-3 and V is TRBV10-3; D is ambiguous. CDR1 is ENHRY, CDR2 SYGVKD, per germline. The length of the CDR3 is 15 residues. V lost 3 bases to trimming and J lost 5 bases, with 15 bases between them. DNA of the CDR3: TGTGCCATCAGTGATGGTCTGATCGCGGTAGATACGCAGTATTTT. Translation: CAISDGLIAVDTQYF.

This sequence joins TRBV6-1 and TRBJ1-1; TRBD1 matches 7 bases. This CDR3 spans 13 amino acids. After removal of 10 bases from V and 6 bases from J, the junction contained 11 bases not matched to a gene. The germline gives CDR1 MNHNS, CDR2 SASEGT. In DNA, the CDR3 is TGTGCCACACTCATTCAGGGGGGCTCTGAAGCTTTCTTT. This translates into CATLIQGGSEAFF.

The rearrangement joins TRBV29-1 to TRBJ1-2, with no clear D. The CDR3 has 13 residues. CDR1 and CDR2 (germline): SQVTM, ANQGSEA. The V and J ends lost 4 bases and 3 bases respectively, with 12 bases between them. In DNA form, the CDR3 reads TGCAGCGTTGTAAGGCAGCTAGACTATGGCTACACCTTC. Translation: CSVVRQLDYGYTF. Together with reference TRBV29-1 and TRBJ1-2, the CDR3 gives the full variable domain: SAVISQKPSRDICQRGTSLTIQCQVDSQVTMMFWYRQQPGQSLTLIATANQGSEATYESGFVIDKFPISRPNLTFSTLTVSNMSPEDSSIYLCSVVRQLDYGYTFGSGTRLTVV.

V and J are TRBV5-6 and TRBJ2-3, with 9 positions matching TRBD2. CDR1 is SGHDT and CDR2 is YYEEEE in the germline V gene. The trim removed 6 bases at V and 5 bases at J, leaving 13 bases unmatched. The CDR3 contains 16 residues. As DNA, the CDR3 is TGTGCCAGCACCACTTGGGGAGCGGGGGGAGGAGATACGCAGTATTTT. Amino acid sequence: CASTTWGAGGGDTQYF.

The chain is built from TRBV9 and TRBJ2-3; D is ambiguous. The CDR3 consists of 15 residues. Germline assignment: CDR1 SGDLS and CDR2 YYNGEE. With 2 bases removed from V and 2 bases from J, the gap between germline ends came to 12 bases. CDR3 amino acids: CASSVGTTPTDTQYF. The CDR3 DNA reads as TGTGCCAGCAGCGTGGGCACAACGCCCACAGATACGCAGTATTTT.

The genes are TRBV10-3 and TRBJ2-5; 7 bases align to TRBD1. This CDR3 is 16 amino acids long. Per the germline V gene, CDR1 is ENHRY and CDR2 is SYGVKD. The junction had 10 bases not matched to a gene; V was cut back by 5 bases and J by 1 base. This CDR3 reads CAISPGLGTVQETQYF. CDR3 coding DNA: TGTGCCATCAGTCCCGGGCTAGGGACAGTCCAAGAGACCCAGTACTTC.

CDR3 DNA: TGTGCCAGTAGTAGAGGGACTCAAAGGCAAGAGACCCAGTACTTC. Its translation: CASSRGTQRQETQYF. The chain joins TRBV19 to TRBJ2-5, with D possibly matching TRBD2 (6 bases). Trimming pared 4 bases from V and 2 bases from J, leaving 14 bases between. This CDR3 is built from 15 residues. The germline V gene encodes CDR1 LNHDA and CDR2 SQIVND (reference sequence).

J is TRBJ1-2 and V is TRBV5-4; tentative D call: TRBD1 (6 bases). V was shortened by 1 base and J by 8 bases, with 21 bases between the two germline ends. The CDR3 length is 16 residues. Germline V lookup: CDR1 SGHNT, CDR2 YYREEE (reference sequence). CDR3 loop: CASSLSTGFRFGGYTF. The DNA of the CDR3 is TGTGCCAGCAGCTTGTCTACAGGGTTTAGGTTCGGGGGCTACACCTTC.

The rearrangement links TRBV7-9 to TRBJ1-1; 7 nucleotides agree with TRBD1. The J segment lost 6 bases and the V segment lost 1 base, leaving 2 bases of the junction unmatched. CDR1 is SEHNR, CDR2 FQNEAQ, per germline (reference sequence). This CDR3 is 13 amino acids long. The CDR3 coding sequence is TGTGCCAGCAGCTTAGGCAGGGGGGCTGAAGCTTTCTTT. Its protein is CASSLGRGAEAFF.

The CDR3: CATMDPSNYGYTF. The CDR3, as DNA: TGTGCCACCATGGACCCGTCTAACTATGGCTACACCTTC. V gene TRBV10-3 combines with J gene TRBJ1-2; D remains ambiguous. Trimming left V 10 bases short and J 0 bases short, with 12 bases between. The germline CDR1 and CDR2 sequences are ENHRY and SYGVKD. There are 13 residues in the CDR3.

The chain links TRBV5-4 to TRBJ2-5, with a tentative D call TRBD2 (6 bases). This CDR3 region has 14 residues. Germline CDR1 is SGHNT and CDR2 is YYREEE (reference sequence). Trimming shortened V by 1 base and J by 5 bases, and 12 bases separated the two germline ends. CDR3 coding DNA: TGTGCCAGCAGCTTGAGGGCGGGGAGGGAGACCCAGTACTTC. Protein sequence: CASSLRAGRETQYF.

This clone showed up just once. V and J are TRBV27 and TRBJ1-1; tentatively, D is TRBD1 (6 bases). In germline, CDR1 is MNHEY, CDR2 SMNVEV (reference sequence). Trimming took 9 bases from V and 0 from J, leaving 20 bases between them. The CDR3 consists of 16 residues. The CDR3 is CARWRGPLALNTEAFF. CDR3 DNA sequence: TGTGCCAGGTGGCGGGGGCCCCTTGCTTTGAACACTGAAGCTTTCTTT.

The chain is built from TRBV5-4 and TRBJ2-1; 11 nucleotides agree with TRBD2. Trimming removed 0 bases from V and 9 bases from J; junction bases left unmatched: 5. The CDR3 is 15 amino acids. The V gene's germline CDR1 is SGHNT and CDR2 YYREEE (reference sequence). The CDR3 DNA reads as TGTGCCAGCAGCTTGGGAACTAGCGGGGGTGGTGAGCAGTTCTTC. This sequence encodes CASSLGTSGGGEQFF.

The rearrangement joins TRBV2 to TRBJ2-6; 8 bases match TRBD2. With V trimmed by 5 bases and J by 0 bases, 6 bases remained unmatched. The CDR3 consists of 17 residues. Looked up from germline, CDR1 is SNHLY and CDR2 is FYNNEI. The CDR3 loop is CASSSSGLSSGANVLTF. The CDR3 region has the DNA TGTGCCAGCAGTTCTAGCGGGCTGAGCTCTGGGGCCAACGTCCTGACTTTC.